The 27 T cell receptor beta chains reported below all come from one sample, sequenced in a study of breast tumors, draining lymph nodes, adjacent tissues. Samples came from axillary lymph nodes draining the breast cancer. From the multiplex PCR reads, TCRdb called clonotypes with MiXCR, one entry per CDR3 protein. Among 100,000 or so distinct CDR3 sequences listed, 20% to 25% were seen once. The specimen sequenced was axillary lymph node tissue. The receptors derive from a female donor with breast cancer. Some clones in this sample may be carry-over from other donors' samples.

This clonotype was observed many times. This rearrangement joins TRBV7-2 to TRBJ2-7, with no clear D. CDR1 and CDR2 (germline): SGHTA, FQGNSA. The CDR3 covers 12 residues. The V end lost 2 bases, the J end lost 3 bases, and 5 bases lay between the germline ends. The CDR3 here is CASSLMVYEQYF. In nucleotides, the CDR3 is TGTGCCAGCAGCTTAATGGTCTACGAGCAGTACTTC.

V gene TRBV20-1 combines with J gene TRBJ2-1, with D maybe TRBD1 (6 bases). The CDR3 runs to 13 residues. With 0 bases removed from V and 5 bases from J, the gap between germline ends came to 8 bases. Germline V lookup: CDR1 DFQATT, CDR2 SNEGSKA (reference sequence). CDR3 DNA: TGCAGTGCTAGAGATACAGGGAACAATGAGCAGTTCTTC. Amino acids: CSARDTGNNEQFF.

This clonotype has a count of ten or more. The chain couples TRBV5-4 to TRBJ2-5; the match to TRBD1 covers 8 bases. V gave up 4 bases and J gave up 1 base; unmatched junction bases: 3. The CDR3 runs 14 residues. Germline CDR1 reads SGHNT; CDR2 reads YYREEE (reference sequence). The CDR3 bases are TGTGCCAGCAGCGGGGGACAGGTCCAAGAGACCCAGTACTTC. Protein product: CASSGGQVQETQYF.

With respect to this clonotype: A much larger clone lies a single base off, so this may be a read error. V is TRBV5-1 and J is TRBJ2-1; the D is unclear. CDR3 length: 11 residues. CDR1 and CDR2 (germline): SGHRS, YFSETQ. The chain's CDR3 is CASMLYNERFF. CDR3 nucleotide sequence: TGCGCCAGCATGCTTTACAATGAGCGGTTCTTC.

This clonotype was recorded many times. The chain combines TRBV6-5 with TRBJ2-1, with TRBD1 as a possible D gene (6 bases). The CDR3 runs 16 residues. The V and J ends lost 6 bases and 1 base respectively, with 16 bases between them. The germline V gene has CDR1 MNHEY and CDR2 SVGAGI. CDR3 coding DNA: TGTGCCAGCAGGCCAGGGGTGGAGGCATCCTACAATGAGCAGTTCTTC. This codes for CASRPGVEASYNEQFF.

This clonotype was seen a single time. A much more abundant neighbour one base away suggests this may be a read error. The genes are TRBV29-1 and TRBJ2-2, with 8 bases lining up with TRBD2. CDR1 SQVTM and CDR2 ANQGSEA come from the germline V gene. The CDR3 extends over 15 amino acids. The ends lost 7 bases at V and 6 bases at J; junction bases unmatched: 13. As DNA, the CDR3 is TGCAGCGCGCCTAGCCGGGAGGGCCAGGCCGGGGAGCTGTTTTTT. Translating gives CSAPSREGQAGELFF.

This clonotype has just a few counts. CDR3 DNA: TGTGCCAGCAGTCCACTGGACGGAAGGAATCAGCCCCAGCATTTT. Translation: CASSPLDGRNQPQHF. V gene TRBV28 combines with J gene TRBJ1-5; D gene ambiguous. The CDR3 covers 15 residues. Germline CDR1 reads MDHEN; CDR2 reads SYDVKM. The V end was cut by 5 bases, the J end by 4 bases, with 15 bases between.

This clonotype was recorded at least ten times. The V gene is TRBV3-1, the J gene TRBJ2-5; D gene unclear. V was pared by 2 bases and J by 2 bases, with 3 bases between. This CDR3 has 12 amino acids. Germline values: CDR1 LGHDT, CDR2 YNNKEL (reference sequence). CDR3 bases: TGTGCCAGCAGCCAAAGACAAGAGACCCAGTACTTC. Translated: CASSQRQETQYF.

This clonotype has at least ten counts. The genes are TRBV6-2 or TRBV6-3 and TRBJ2-7, with D uncertain. This CDR3 spans 15 amino acids. V was shortened by 3 bases and J by 2 bases, with 14 bases between the two germline ends. Germline-derived CDR1 and CDR2 are MNHEY and SVGEGT. The CDR3, as DNA: TGTGCCAGCAGTTATGGACCACCGAGTACCTACGAGCAGTACTTC. It is translated as CASSYGPPSTYEQYF.

This clonotype appeared many times. This chain uses TRBV12-3 or TRBV12-4 with TRBJ2-1; tentative D call: TRBD2 (6 bases). This CDR3 spans 14 amino acids. The V end lost 0 bases, the J end lost 12 bases, and 15 bases lay between the germline ends. CDR3 residues: CASSLALTGTGQFF. CDR3 nucleotides: TGTGCCAGCAGTTTAGCGCTAACGGGGACTGGGCAGTTCTTC.

The chain recombines TRBV19 with TRBJ1-5; 7 bases align to TRBD1. V gave up 5 bases and J gave up 10 bases; unmatched junction bases: 11. The CDR3 is 14 amino acids. The germline gives CDR1 LNHDA, CDR2 SQIVND (reference sequence). The CDR3 DNA follows: TGTGCCAGTAGTCCTCAACAGGGGAACCATCCCCAGCATTTT. It encodes CASSPQQGNHPQHF. The whole variable domain, remainder taken from reference TRBV19 and TRBJ1-5, is DGGITQSPKYLFRKEGQNVTLSCEQNLNHDAMYWYRQDPGQGLRLIYYSQIVNDFQKGDIAEGYSVSREKKESFPLTVTSAQKNPTAFYLCASSPQQGNHPQHFGDGTRLSIL.

This clonotype was observed many times. The V gene is TRBV20-1, the J gene TRBJ1-2; D is possibly TRBD1 (6 bases). V shed 3 bases and J shed 8 bases, with 22 bases lying between them. CDR3 size: 15 residues. Germline-derived CDR1 and CDR2 are DFQATT and SNEGSKA (reference sequence). For the CDR3, the DNA is TGCAGTGCTAGCCCTTCCTTTACAGGGAGAAACGGCTACACCTTC. The encoded protein is CSASPSFTGRNGYTF.

This clonotype was recorded at least ten times. The V call is TRBV6-5, the J call TRBJ2-7; D is unresolved. Per the germline V gene, CDR1 is MNHEY and CDR2 is SVGAGI. With 2 bases removed from V and 0 bases from J, the gap between germline ends came to 14 bases. This CDR3 spans 16 amino acids. The chain's CDR3 is CASSYSPASPSYEQYF. The CDR3 DNA reads TGTGCCAGCAGTTACAGCCCCGCCAGTCCCTCCTACGAGCAGTACTTC.

This clonotype turned up a few times. The CDR3: CASSPLVSSYNEQFF. CDR3 coding DNA: TGTGCCAGCAGCCCACTAGTCAGTTCCTACAATGAGCAGTTCTTC. V usage is TRBV3-1 and J usage is TRBJ2-1, with D tentatively TRBD2 (5 bases). The germline CDR1 and CDR2 sequences are LGHDT and YNNKEL (reference sequence). The CDR3 spans 15 residues. Trimming left V 4 bases short and J 1 base short, with 11 bases between.

This clonotype has a count of ten or more. This chain links TRBV2 with TRBJ2-3, with D tentatively TRBD2 (6 bases). Trimming left V 11 bases short and J 8 bases short, with 20 bases between. This CDR3 contains 13 residues. Looked up from germline, CDR1 is SNHLY and CDR2 is FYNNEI. Written as DNA, the CDR3 is TGTGCCTCACGGGTAGGAGGGCTAGGTACGCAGTATTTT. This translates into CASRVGGLGTQYF. The whole variable domain, remainder taken from reference TRBV2 and TRBJ2-3, is EPEVTQTPSHQVTQMGQEVILRCVPISNHLYFYWYRQILGQKVEFLVSFYNNEISEKSEIFDDQFSVERPDGSNFTLKIRSTKLEDSAMYFCASRVGGLGTQYFGPGTRLTVL.

This clonotype occurred many times. V gene TRBV5-8 combines with J gene TRBJ1-5; a possible D gene is TRBD1 (5 bases). Trimming cost V 4 bases and J 6 bases, with 17 bases left between them. CDR1 and CDR2 (germline): SGHTS, YDEGEE. The CDR3 has 15 amino acids. The CDR3 region has the DNA TGTGCCAGCAGCCGACAGCTCCCTGGGGGTCAGCCCCAGCATTTT. Its protein product is CASSRQLPGGQPQHF.

At least ten counts were recorded for this clonotype. The chain has TRBV5-5 and TRBJ2-7; D tentatively reads TRBD1 or TRBD2 (7 bases each). This CDR3 is built from 18 residues. CDR1 is SGHKS, CDR2 YYEKEE, per germline (reference sequence). V was pared by 2 bases and J by 4 bases, with 25 bases between. The chain's CDR3 is CASSFREGAYYLGYEQYF. CDR3 DNA sequence: TGTGCCAGCAGCTTCAGGGAGGGGGCTTACTATCTCGGGTACGAGCAGTACTTC.

The rearrangement links TRBV6-5 to TRBJ2-1; 9 bases are a match to TRBD2. CDR1 is MNHEY, CDR2 SVGAGI, per germline. This CDR3 is 17 amino acids long. The V and J ends lost 3 bases and 2 bases, in that order; junction bases with no gene match: 8. The CDR3 protein is CASSYFAGGQTYNEQFF. The CDR3 DNA sequence: TGTGCCAGCAGTTATTTCGCGGGGGGGCAGACCTACAATGAGCAGTTCTTC.

There are many counts of this clonotype. This sequence joins TRBV2 and TRBJ1-6, with D perhaps matching TRBD1 (6 bases). Germline CDR1 reads SNHLY; CDR2 reads FYNNEI. The V end was cut by 3 bases, the J end by 8 bases, with 11 bases between. This CDR3 region has 14 residues. Here the CDR3 DNA reads TGTGCCAGCAGTGATGGGGGCTCGGATTCACCCCTCCACTTT. It is translated as CASSDGGSDSPLHF.

As for this clonotype: Possible read error: a much larger clone is one base away. V and J are TRBV3-1 and TRBJ2-7; 9 bases are a match to TRBD1. Germline V lookup: CDR1 LGHDT, CDR2 YNNKEL (reference sequence). After removal of 5 bases from V and 2 bases from J, the junction contained 7 bases not matched to a gene. The CDR3 length is 15 residues. CDR3 sequence: CASSATGGDPYEQYF. Written as DNA, the CDR3 is TGTGCCAGCAGCGCAACAGGGGGCGACCCCTACGAGCAGTACTTC.

This clonotype has ten or more counts. This chain links TRBV12-3 or TRBV12-4 with TRBJ2-7; unclear D gene. V lost 7 bases and J lost 9, with 19 bases in between. CDR3 length equals 13 residues. The CDR3 nucleotides read TGTGCCAGCACCCCCGACGGACCCCTCGGGCAGTACTTC. Protein product: CASTPDGPLGQYF.

Of note for this clonotype: This may arise from a read error, as a much more abundant clone is one base away. This chain joins TRBV27 and TRBJ1-6; no reliable D call. CDR1 is MNHEY, CDR2 SMNVEV, per germline (reference sequence). The CDR3 loop spans 16 amino acids. The CDR3 DNA reads TGTGCCAGCAGTTTGACGGCTAGCTCCTATAATTCACCCCCCCACTTT. It specifies CASSLTASSYNSPPHF.

The chain joins TRBV27 to TRBJ1-2; tentative D call: TRBD1 (5 bases). Trimming removed 7 bases at V and 0 bases at J, with 12 bases between. The length of the CDR3 is 14 residues. From germline, CDR1 is MNHEY and CDR2 SMNVEV (reference sequence). CDR3 nucleotides: TGTGCCAGCAACGACAGAGAAACTAACTATGGCTACACCTTC. It translates to CASNDRETNYGYTF.

In its sample, this clonotype was seen many times. The chain links TRBV4-1 to TRBJ2-2, with 10 positions matching TRBD2. This CDR3 contains 17 residues. J gave up 5 bases and V 1 base, and 7 bases lay outside the gene matches. Germline V gene lookup returns CDR1 MGHRA and CDR2 YSYEKL. This CDR3 is CASSQGGTSAGTGELFF. The CDR3 nucleotides read TGCGCCAGCAGCCAAGGCGGGACTAGCGCGGGAACCGGGGAGCTGTTTTTT.

The chain couples TRBV28 to TRBJ2-7, with 8 bases lining up with TRBD1. The CDR3 contains 16 residues. With 5 bases clipped from V and 5 bases from J, the junction kept 14 bases outside the gene matches. Germline V gene data show CDR1 as MDHEN and CDR2 as SYDVKM. CDR3 residues: CASSRPRQGPLDEQYF. For the CDR3, the DNA is TGTGCCAGCAGTCGACCCCGACAGGGGCCGTTAGACGAGCAGTACTTC.

There are many counts of this clonotype. V and J are TRBV6-1 and TRBJ2-3; the D gene is possibly TRBD1 (5 bases). CDR1 is MNHNS, CDR2 SASEGT, per germline. CDR3 length equals 12 residues. The V gene lost 10 bases and the J gene lost 2 bases, with 10 bases spanning the gap. CDR3 region: CAIRADTDTQYF. As DNA, the CDR3 is TGTGCCATCAGGGCCGACACAGATACGCAGTATTTT.

This sequence joins TRBV20-1 and TRBJ2-2; 7 bases match TRBD1. Germline V gene sequence: CDR1 DFQATT, CDR2 SNEGSKA (reference sequence). The CDR3 totals 15 residues. Trimming took 2 bases from V and 0 from J; bases not matched to a gene: 3. In DNA form, the CDR3 reads TGCAGTGCTAGATCCGGGACAGCGAACACCGGGGAGCTGTTTTTT. Protein sequence: CSARSGTANTGELFF.